These 29 T cell receptor beta chains came from one sample sequenced in a study of lung T cells in sarcoidosis with Löfgren's syndrome. TCRdb re-derived calls from the reads in MiXCR, one entry per CDR3 protein. Among 15,000 to 25,000 distinct CDR3 sequences listed, 21% were seen once. The sample consisted of CD4+ T cells from bronchoalveolar lavage. These receptors originate from a human donor with sarcoidosis (Löfgren's syndrome or another form), or a control subject (not recorded which).

A note on this clonotype: This may be a read error: a much more frequent sequence differs by one nucleotide. V usage is TRBV20-1 and J usage is TRBJ2-1, with no clear D. The CDR3 length is 17 residues. V gave up 1 base and J gave up 0 bases, with 16 bases separating them. The germline V gene encodes CDR1 DFQATT and CDR2 SNEGSKA (reference sequence). The CDR3 coding sequence is TGCAGTGCTAGAGGCCTCTCTCCCGGTATCTCCTACAATGAGCAGTTCTTC. Its protein product is CSARGLSPGISYNEQFF.

This clonotype is a singleton in its sample. The chain links TRBV19 to TRBJ1-5, with a weak D call TRBD1 (5 bases). The V end was cut by 6 bases, the J end by 8 bases, with 17 bases between. The CDR3 is 14 amino acids. In germline, CDR1 is LNHDA, CDR2 SQIVND (reference sequence). CDR3 region: CASSAGTVKKPQHF. DNA for the CDR3: TGTGCCAGTAGCGCCGGGACGGTGAAAAAGCCCCAGCATTTT. Together with reference TRBV19 and TRBJ1-5, the CDR3 gives the full variable domain: DGGITQSPKYLFRKEGQNVTLSCEQNLNHDAMYWYRQDPGQGLRLIYYSQIVNDFQKGDIAEGYSVSREKKESFPLTVTSAQKNPTAFYLCASSAGTVKKPQHFGDGTRLSIL.

Comments on this clonotype: A single base separates this from a much larger clone, so it may be a read error. The rearrangement links TRBV4-3 to TRBJ2-3, with 7 nucleotides matching TRBD2. The CDR3 length is 13 residues. The germline V gene has CDR1 LGHNA and CDR2 YSLEER. J lost 14 bases, V lost 5 bases, and 13 bases had no gene match. For the CDR3, the DNA is TGCGCCAGCAGCAAAGCTCGGGGAGGGGTTCTGTATTTT. Protein product: CASSKARGGVLYF.

Regarding this clonotype: This likely comes from a read error, as the CDR3 has no conserved phenylalanine or tryptophan at its end. The gene calls are TRBV7-9 and TRBJ2-1; D is unresolved. The CDR3 loop spans 14 amino acids. Germline CDR1 and CDR2: SEHNR and FQNEAQ (reference sequence). The CDR3 DNA is TGTGCCAGCAGATCCCGAAACTCCCACAATGAGCAGTTCCTC. Its protein is CASRSRNSHNEQFL.

This clonotype was counted many times. This chain connects TRBV20-1 to TRBJ2-3, with D hard to call. Germline V gene sequence: CDR1 DFQATT, CDR2 SNEGSKA (reference sequence). V was shortened by 4 bases and J by 2 bases, with 10 bases between the two germline ends. There are 13 residues in the CDR3. CDR3 nucleotide sequence: TGCAGTGCTAACTCCCTATCCACAGATACGCAGTATTTT. It is translated as CSANSLSTDTQYF.

This clonotype was seen at least ten times. The chain recombines TRBV7-2 with TRBJ1-1; TRBD1 might be the D (6 bases). The CDR3 covers 13 residues. V dropped 5 bases and J dropped 7 bases, with 14 bases sitting between them. Germline assignment: CDR1 SGHTA and CDR2 FQGNSA. CDR3 amino acids: CASSLRQAGEAFF. In nucleotides, the CDR3 is TGTGCCAGCAGCCTCCGACAGGCAGGTGAAGCTTTCTTT. Supplemented by reference TRBV7-2 and TRBJ1-1, the full variable domain reads GAGVSQSPSNKVTEKGKDVELRCDPISGHTALYWYRQSLGQGLEFLIYFQGNSAPDKSGLPSDRFSAERTGGSVSTLTIQRTQQEDSAVYLCASSLRQAGEAFFGQGTRLTVV.

This clonotype was seen repeatedly, ten times or more. The gene calls are TRBV19 and TRBJ2-1; a possible D gene is TRBD1 (6 bases). CDR3 size: 13 residues. V was cut by 10 bases and J by 4 bases, with 14 bases left in between. The V gene's germline CDR1 is LNHDA and CDR2 SQIVND (reference sequence). In DNA form, the CDR3 reads TGTGCCACCTCAACAGGGAATTACAATGAGCAGTTCTTC. This codes for CATSTGNYNEQFF. Full variable domain (remainder filled in from reference TRBV19 and TRBJ2-1): DGGITQSPKYLFRKEGQNVTLSCEQNLNHDAMYWYRQDPGQGLRLIYYSQIVNDFQKGDIAEGYSVSREKKESFPLTVTSAQKNPTAFYLCATSTGNYNEQFFGPGTRLTVL.

In this sample, this clonotype turned up many times. The rearrangement uses TRBV7-9 and TRBJ2-7, with 7 bases aligning to TRBD2. Germline V gene sequence: CDR1 SEHNR, CDR2 FQNEAQ (reference sequence). V lost 1 base, J lost 0 bases, and 0 bases stayed unmatched. The CDR3 extends over 14 amino acids. CDR3 amino acids: CASSLGTSSYEQYF. CDR3 sequence (DNA): TGTGCCAGCAGCTTAGGGACTAGCTCCTACGAGCAGTACTTC.

This clonotype was picked up a small number of times. J is TRBJ2-2 and V is TRBV5-1; 8 bases are a match to TRBD1. Germline V gene lookup returns CDR1 SGHRS and CDR2 YFSETQ. The CDR3 is made up of 15 amino acids. V lost 5 bases to trimming and J lost 7 bases; unmatched junction nucleotides: 10. CDR3 in amino acids: CASSSGTGFGGELFF. CDR3 nucleotides: TGCGCCAGCAGTTCCGGGACAGGATTTGGCGGGGAGCTGTTTTTT.

This clonotype was found many times. The genes are TRBV2 and TRBJ1-5; 8 nucleotides line up with TRBD1. The germline CDR1 and CDR2 sequences are SNHLY and FYNNEI. V was clipped by 1 base and J by 7 bases; unmatched bases: 9. The CDR3 has 16 amino acids. Here the CDR3 reads CASSEGRGLMQQPQHF. CDR3 DNA sequence: TGTGCCAGCAGTGAAGGCAGGGGGCTCATGCAGCAGCCCCAGCATTTT.

This clonotype has a handful of counts. This chain links TRBV5-4 with TRBJ1-1; unclear D gene. The V gene lost 6 bases and the J gene lost 3 bases, with 12 bases spanning the gap. This CDR3 comprises 13 residues. Looked up from germline, CDR1 is SGHNT and CDR2 is YYREEE (reference sequence). DNA for the CDR3: TGTGCCAGCAACAGCCTAAAAGACACTGAAGCTTTCTTT. Translation gives CASNSLKDTEAFF. The full variable domain, its missing parts supplied by reference TRBV5-4 and TRBJ1-1, is ETGVTQSPTHLIKTRGQQVTLRCSSQSGHNTVSWYQQALGQGPQFIFQYYREEENGRGNFPPRFSGLQFPNYSSELNVNALELDDSALYLCASNSLKDTEAFFGQGTRLTVV.

The chain couples TRBV9 to TRBJ2-1, with 7 bases identical to TRBD2. The CDR3 runs to 16 residues. The V gene end was trimmed by 3 bases and the J gene end by 4 bases; junction bases not matched to a gene: 10. Per the germline V gene, CDR1 is SGDLS and CDR2 is YYNGEE. In nucleotides, the CDR3 is TGTGCCAGCAGCGGACCCGGTCTAGCGGAATACAATGAGCAGTTCTTC. Translated, it gives CASSGPGLAEYNEQFF.

As concerns this clonotype: An end of the junction differs from the germline gene, which may be a read error. The chain uses TRBV4-3 and TRBJ2-7; tentative D call: TRBD1 (6 bases). This CDR3 has 12 amino acids. Germline loops: CDR1 LGHNA, CDR2 YSLEER. The CDR3 nucleotides read TGCGCCAGCAGTACGAACCTCAACCCAGGGGACTTC. Amino acid sequence: CASSTNLNPGDF.

As DNA, the CDR3 is TGCGCCAGCAGCTTGATGGGAGCCCACAATGAGCAGTTCTTC. It specifies CASSLMGAHNEQFF. The V gene is TRBV5-1, the J gene TRBJ2-1; maybe TRBD2 (5 bases). Germline-derived CDR1 and CDR2 are SGHRS and YFSETQ. V shed 1 base and J shed 5 bases, with 10 bases lying between them. This CDR3 has 14 residues.

With regard to this clonotype: This may come from a read error, since a much larger clone is one base off. The chain employs TRBV20-1 and TRBJ2-5; no firm D call. Trimming shortened V by 7 bases and J by 6 bases, and 15 bases separated the two germline ends. CDR3 length equals 12 residues. Germline loops: CDR1 DFQATT, CDR2 SNEGSKA (reference sequence). CDR3 region: CSVPGPAKTQYF. CDR3 DNA sequence: TGCAGTGTCCCGGGTCCGGCGAAGACCCAGTACTTC.

This chain connects TRBV29-1 to TRBJ2-5; a possible D gene is TRBD1 (5 bases). Trimming left V 1 base short and J 5 bases short, with 11 bases between. CDR1 SQVTM and CDR2 ANQGSEA come from the germline V gene. The length of the CDR3 is 13 residues. CDR3 residues: CSVEAQGWETQYF. The CDR3 region has the DNA TGCAGCGTTGAAGCTCAGGGATGGGAGACCCAGTACTTC.

The chain uses TRBV30 and TRBJ2-3; the D call may be TRBD1 or TRBD2 (5 bases each). CDR1 GTSNPN and CDR2 SVGIG come from the germline V gene (reference sequence). This CDR3 comprises 17 residues. The ends were cut back, 5 bases at V and 0 bases at J, with 21 bases in the middle. The CDR3 DNA reads TGTGCCTGGGGTTTGGCCGGGGCGGGTGTCAGCACAGATACGCAGTATTTT. Protein product: CAWGLAGAGVSTDTQYF.

This clonotype rates as medium-sized. The chain links TRBV20-1 to TRBJ1-1; 8 bases are shared with TRBD1. The length of the CDR3 is 14 residues. Germline lookup yields CDR1 DFQATT and CDR2 SNEGSKA (reference sequence). V dropped 2 bases and J dropped 5; count of bases not matched to a gene: 7. CDR3 bases: TGCAGTGCTAGATCCCAGGGGGCGGGAACTGAAGCTTTCTTT. Residues: CSARSQGAGTEAFF.

In this sample, this clonotype is medium-sized. This chain connects TRBV15 to TRBJ2-5; unclear D gene. V lost 3 bases and J 0 bases, leaving 11 bases between the germline ends. Germline values: CDR1 LNHNV, CDR2 YYDKDF (reference sequence). The CDR3 totals 15 residues. CDR3 nucleotides: TGTGCCACCAGCAGCTATAATCCGTACCAAGAGACCCAGTACTTC. It is translated as CATSSYNPYQETQYF.

V usage is TRBV11-2 and J usage is TRBJ2-3, with D possibly matching TRBD2 (7 bases). V was trimmed by 2 bases and J by 8 bases, leaving 17 bases between them. The germline V gene has CDR1 SGHAT and CDR2 FQNNGV. The CDR3 is 15 amino acids. The CDR3 reads CASSLSGPRGGTQYF. The CDR3 DNA reads TGTGCCAGCAGCTTAAGCGGGCCTAGGGGGGGTACGCAGTATTTT.

This clonotype was seen once. This may stem from a read error, because a much larger clone lies one nucleotide away. The genes are TRBV19 and TRBJ2-1; unclear D gene. Germline assignment: CDR1 LNHDA and CDR2 SQIVND (reference sequence). The CDR3 is made up of 13 amino acids. The CDR3 sequence: CASEPHSHNEQFF. The CDR3 DNA sequence: TGTGCCAGTGAGCCCCACTCCCACAATGAGCAGTTCTTC. Supplemented by reference TRBV19 and TRBJ2-1, the full variable domain reads DGGITQSPKYLFRKEGQNVTLSCEQNLNHDAMYWYRQDPGQGLRLIYYSQIVNDFQKGDIAEGYSVSREKKESFPLTVTSAQKNPTAFYLCASEPHSHNEQFFGPGTRLTVL.

This clonotype appeared many times. The V and J genes are TRBV28 and TRBJ1-1; 7 nucleotides align to TRBD1. Germline V lookup: CDR1 MDHEN, CDR2 SYDVKM. Trimming took 6 bases from V and 1 from J; bases not matched to a gene: 5. The CDR3 extends over 14 amino acids. CDR3 nucleotides: TGTGCCAGCAGGAGGGGGCGAGGGAACACTGAAGCTTTCTTT. It encodes CASRRGRGNTEAFF.

The J gene is TRBJ1-4, the V gene TRBV12-3 or TRBV12-4; D perhaps matches TRBD1 (6 bases). Trimming pared 2 bases from V and 5 bases from J, leaving 6 bases between. The CDR3 is 13 residues long. The CDR3 loop reads CASSLQGNEKLFF. CDR3 DNA sequence: TGTGCCAGCAGTTTACAGGGGAATGAAAAACTGTTTTTT.

This clonotype was observed at least ten times. This sequence joins TRBV20-1 and TRBJ2-1, with TRBD2 matching over 11 bases. V gave up 0 bases and J gave up 3 bases; unmatched junction bases: 4. The CDR3 extends over 16 amino acids. CDR1 and CDR2 from the germline V gene are DFQATT and SNEGSKA (reference sequence). The CDR3 DNA reads TGCAGTGCTAGAGAACGGACTAGCGGGCACTACAATGAGCAGTTCTTC. This sequence encodes CSARERTSGHYNEQFF.

The chain employs TRBV19 and TRBJ2-5, with D possibly matching TRBD1 (5 bases). Trimming took off 3 bases at V and 2 bases at J, with 16 bases between the two ends. Germline lookup yields CDR1 LNHDA and CDR2 SQIVND (reference sequence). The CDR3 runs 16 residues. The CDR3 nucleotides read TGTGCCAGTAGTATGCATCCTCGACAGATACAAGAGACCCAGTACTTC. Amino acids: CASSMHPRQIQETQYF.

The chain employs TRBV29-1 and TRBJ1-1; D remains unclear. Germline loops: CDR1 SQVTM, CDR2 ANQGSEA. V was shortened by 4 bases and J by 8 bases, with 8 bases between the two germline ends. The length of the CDR3 is 10 residues. This CDR3 is CSVVGREAFF. The CDR3 DNA sequence: TGCAGCGTTGTTGGTAGGGAAGCTTTCTTT.

This clonotype came up many times. The V gene is TRBV7-2, the J gene TRBJ2-3; 8 positions agree with TRBD1. Germline CDR1 and CDR2: SGHTA and FQGNSA. After removal of 5 bases from V and 0 bases from J, the junction contained 4 bases not matched to a gene. This CDR3 contains 15 residues. CDR3 amino acids: CASSTGQGSTDTQYF. DNA for the CDR3: TGTGCCAGCAGCACAGGACAGGGTAGCACAGATACGCAGTATTTT.

In regard to this clonotype: Since a much larger clone is just one base distant, this may be a read error. The CDR3 spells CASSLVGRANQSQHF. DNA of the CDR3: TGTGCCAGCAGTTTAGTGGGGAGGGCCAATCAGTCCCAGCATTTT. The J gene is TRBJ1-5, the V gene TRBV12-3 or TRBV12-4, with D unresolved. This CDR3 contains 15 residues.

As to this clonotype: This may arise from a read error, as a much more abundant clone is one base away. V and J are TRBV20-1 and TRBJ2-3, with 9 bases identical to TRBD2. The CDR3 length is 14 residues. Germline V gene data show CDR1 as DFQATT and CDR2 as SNEGSKA (reference sequence). The CDR3 region is CGESSGISTDTQYF. The CDR3 coding sequence is TGCGGTGAATCTAGCGGGATCAGCACAGATACGCAGTATTTT.